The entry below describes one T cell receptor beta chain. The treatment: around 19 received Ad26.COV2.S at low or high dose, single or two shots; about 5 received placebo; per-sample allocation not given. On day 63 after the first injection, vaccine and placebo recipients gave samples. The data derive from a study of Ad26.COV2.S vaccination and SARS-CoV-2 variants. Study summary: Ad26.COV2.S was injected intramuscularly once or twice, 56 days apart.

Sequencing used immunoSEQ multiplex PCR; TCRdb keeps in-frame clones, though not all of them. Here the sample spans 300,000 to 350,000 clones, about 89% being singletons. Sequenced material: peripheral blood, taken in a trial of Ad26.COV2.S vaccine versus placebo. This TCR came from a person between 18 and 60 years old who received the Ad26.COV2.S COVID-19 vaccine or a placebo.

Here the CDR3 DNA reads TGTGCCACCTCTACTGAATCCACAGATACGCAGTATTTT. It translates to CATSTESTDTQYF. This chain links TRBV24-1 with TRBJ2-3; no reliable D call. The germline V gene has CDR1 KGHDR and CDR2 SFDVKD. The V and J ends lost 9 bases and 2 bases respectively, with 11 bases between them. This CDR3 region has 13 residues.